These T cell receptor beta chains were read from a single sample in a study of blood T cells in healthy people across ages. TCRdb called the 5' RACE reads again in MiXCR, with one record for every CDR3 protein. The sample yields more than 550,000 distinct CDR3 sequences, 20% to 25% seen once. Specimen: blood. These receptors were obtained from a man between 70 and 80 years old in good health. The CDR3 runs from the conserved cysteine through the conserved F or W. The order of the fields is V gene, clone size, D gene, J gene, CDR3 DNA, CDR3 protein. The D gene is left open where the match is weak. Clone size is given for some rows only: seen once, a few or many times, or a class if the clone is expanded.

>TRBV12-3/TRBV12-4|NA|NA|TRBJ2-5
TGTGCCAGCACCATGGACAGGACTAATCAAGAGACCCAGTACTTC
CASTMDRTNQETQYF
>TRBV20-1|NA|NA|TRBJ1-5
TGCAGTGCTAGAGATCTATCGGGGCCTGGAGTGAATCAGCCCCAGCATTTT
CSARDLSGPGVNQPQHF
>TRBV20-1|NA|NA|TRBJ1-4
TGCAGTGCTAGAGAAGGCTCAGAAAAACTGTTTTTT
CSAREGSEKLFF
>TRBV29-1|NA|NA|TRBJ1-2
TGCAGCGCCGGGGGGAGTAACTATGGCTACACCTTC
CSAGGSNYGYTF
>TRBV19|few|NA|TRBJ2-2
TGTGCCAGTACTCCCAGGGGTGGAATCGGGGAGCTGTTTTTT
CASTPRGGIGELFF
>TRBV12-3/TRBV12-4|few|NA|TRBJ2-1
TGTGCCAGCAGTTTCCGAGAGGACAATGAGCAGTTCTTC
CASSFREDNEQFF
>TRBV7-9|NA|NA|TRBJ2-1
TGTGCCAGCAGCTTAGGCTCTTCTGAGCAGTTCTTC
CASSLGSSEQFF
>TRBV5-1|NA|NA|TRBJ2-2
TGCGCCAGCAGCCTACTAGATGCCGGGGAGCTGTTTTTT
CASSLLDAGELFF
>TRBV29-1|many|TRBD1|TRBJ2-3
TGCAGCGGGGACAGTTCGTCAGATACGCAGTATTTT
CSGDSSSDTQYF
>TRBV12-3/TRBV12-4|NA|NA|TRBJ1-1
TGTGCCAGCAGTCCGGGCCCTGTTGACACTGAAGCTTTCTTT
CASSPGPVDTEAFF
>TRBV21-1|NA|NA|TRBJ2-3
TGTGCCAGCAGCAGGGTCGGTAGCACAGATACGCAGTATTTT
CASSRVGSTDTQYF
>TRBV6-5|NA|TRBD2|TRBJ2-1
TGTGCCAGCAGAACTGGCGGGGGGGCCCCTGAGCAGTTCTTC
CASRTGGGAPEQFF
>TRBV4-1|NA|NA|TRBJ2-1
TGCGCCAGCAGCCATCTTCTAGAGGTTGAGCAGTTCTTC
CASSHLLEVEQFF
>TRBV6-1|NA|NA|TRBJ2-3
TGTGCCAGCATCCGGGGAGCAGGCCTCCGCACAGATACGCAGTATTTT
CASIRGAGLRTDTQYF
>TRBV5-1|few|TRBD1|TRBJ1-5
TGCGCCAGCAGCAGGACAGGGTTGGGTCAGCCCCAGCATTTT
CASSRTGLGQPQHF
>TRBV11-2|NA|NA|TRBJ1-1
TGTGCCAGCAACCCGGGACTCTCGAACACTGAAGCTTTCTTT
CASNPGLSNTEAFF
>TRBV12-3/TRBV12-4|NA|TRBD1|TRBJ2-5
TGTGCCAGCGCCCACCTACGAGGGGGCTTAGAGACCCAGTACTTC
CASAHLRGGLETQYF
>TRBV14|few|NA|TRBJ2-3
TGTGCCAGCAGGTTGACAGGCGCCCCTCATACGCAGTATTTT
CASRLTGAPHTQYF
>TRBV29-1|NA|NA|TRBJ1-2
TGCAGCGTTGGGGCAGGAACTAACTATGGCTACACCTTC
CSVGAGTNYGYTF
>TRBV29-1|NA|TRBD2|TRBJ2-3
TGCAGCTTGTCCCTAGCGGGAGTCACAAATACGCAGTATTTT
CSLSLAGVTNTQYF
>TRBV20-1|once|TRBD2|TRBJ2-4
TGCAGTGCTAGACCGAGCGGGAGTGTATTGGTCAAAAACATTCAGTACTTC
CSARPSGSVLVKNIQYF
>TRBV5-1|NA|NA|TRBJ2-7
TGCGCCAGCAGCTTGTCAGGCGGGAAGGAGACCGAGCAGTACTTC
CASSLSGGKETEQYF